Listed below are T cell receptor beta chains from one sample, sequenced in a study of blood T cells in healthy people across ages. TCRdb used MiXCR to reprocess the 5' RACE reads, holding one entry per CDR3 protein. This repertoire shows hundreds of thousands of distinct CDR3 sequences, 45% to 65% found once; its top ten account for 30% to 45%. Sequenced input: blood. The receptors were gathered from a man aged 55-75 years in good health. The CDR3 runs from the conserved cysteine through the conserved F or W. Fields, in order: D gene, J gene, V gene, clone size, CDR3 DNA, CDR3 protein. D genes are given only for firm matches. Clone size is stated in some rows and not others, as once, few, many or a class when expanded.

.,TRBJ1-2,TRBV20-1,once,TGCAGTGCTAGATCCTTCCGAGTACAGGGTATCTATGGCTACACCTTC,CSARSFRVQGIYGYTF
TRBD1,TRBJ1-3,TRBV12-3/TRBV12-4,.,TGTGCCAGCAGACAGGGGATCTCTGGAAACACCATATATTTT,CASRQGISGNTIYF
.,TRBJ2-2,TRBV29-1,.,TGCAGCGTTGCCCGTGGGACTGCGAACACCGGGGAGCTGTTTTTT,CSVARGTANTGELFF
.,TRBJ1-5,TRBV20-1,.,TGCAGTGCTACGCTGGGCCAGCCCCAGCATTTT,CSATLGQPQHF
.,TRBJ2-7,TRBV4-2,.,TGTGCCAGCAGCTCCCGTATCGGAGACCACGAGCAGTACTTC,CASSSRIGDHEQYF
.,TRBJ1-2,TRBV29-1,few,TGCAGCGTGGTATTAGATGGCTACACCTTC,CSVVLDGYTF
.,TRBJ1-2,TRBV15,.,TGTGCCACCAGCAGAGATCTTGCAGGTACCTATGGCTACACCTTC,CATSRDLAGTYGYTF
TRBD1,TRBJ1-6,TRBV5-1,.,TGCGCCAGCAGCCTATGGGGGACAGGGCATTTACCCCTCCACTTT,CASSLWGTGHLPLHF
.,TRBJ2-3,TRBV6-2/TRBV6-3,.,TGTGCCAGCAATCAACTCGGGACTCAAACAGATACGCAGTATTTT,CASNQLGTQTDTQYF
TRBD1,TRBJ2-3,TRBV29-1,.,TGCAGCGTTACAGACAGGGTCAGCACAGATACGCAGTATTTT,CSVTDRVSTDTQYF
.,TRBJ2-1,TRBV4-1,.,TGCGCCAGCAGCCAAGATGAGGGCAACTCCTACAATGAGCAGTTCTTC,CASSQDEGNSYNEQFF
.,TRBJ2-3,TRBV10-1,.,TGCGCCAGCAGTGGGTACGGGTCCGGTACGCAGTATTTT,CASSGYGSGTQYF
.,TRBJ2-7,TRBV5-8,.,TGTGCCAGCAGCCCCCTGTACAGGTTGTCCTACGAGCAGTACTTC,CASSPLYRLSYEQYF
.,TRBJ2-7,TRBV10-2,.,TGCGCCAGCAGTGAGTATCGGGGGGCTAGGTTCGAGCAGTACTTC,CASSEYRGARFEQYF
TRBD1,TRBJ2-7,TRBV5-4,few,TGTGCCAGCAGCGTGGGACAGCCTTACGAGCAGTACTTC,CASSVGQPYEQYF
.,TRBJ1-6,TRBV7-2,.,TGTGCCAGCAGCCCCGGGCCGGACCAATCACCCCTCCACTTT,CASSPGPDQSPLHF
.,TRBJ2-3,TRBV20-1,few,TGCAGTGCTAGTGGCACTTGGGCGGCGGCCCCCCCAGATACGCAGTATTTT,CSASGTWAAAPPDTQYF
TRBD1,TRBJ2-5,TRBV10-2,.,TGCGCCAGCAGGCACGGACGGACAGGGGGAGAGACCCAGTACTTC,CASRHGRTGGETQYF
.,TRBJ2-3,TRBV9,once,TGTGTCAGCAGCGTATGGGGGTTCGATACGCAGTATTTT,CVSSVWGFDTQYF
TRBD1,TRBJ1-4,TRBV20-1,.,TGCAGTGCTAGAGACCCAGGGGGCGATGAAAAACTGTTTTTT,CSARDPGGDEKLFF
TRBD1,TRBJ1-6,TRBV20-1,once,TGCAGTGCTAGTCCCGGGACAGGGGGTCCATCGATAGGATCACCCCTCCACTTT,CSASPGTGGPSIGSPLHF
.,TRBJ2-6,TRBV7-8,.,TGTGCCAGCAGCGTAAGGAAAGGTGAAGGGATCGGGGCCAACGTCCTGACTTTC,CASSVRKGEGIGANVLTF
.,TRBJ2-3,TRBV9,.,TGTGCCAGCAGCGTATCCGGGACATTTAGCACAGATACGCAGTATTTT,CASSVSGTFSTDTQYF
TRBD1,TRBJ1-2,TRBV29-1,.,TGCAGCGTGGACAGGGGGCGATTTTCTGGCTACACCTTC,CSVDRGRFSGYTF
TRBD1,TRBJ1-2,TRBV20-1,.,TGCAGTGCTAGTACAGGGGTCTATGGCTACACCTTC,CSASTGVYGYTF
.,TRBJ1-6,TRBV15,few,TGTGCCACCAGCAGACCCCCCGTTGCGGGTAATTCACCCCTCCACTTT,CATSRPPVAGNSPLHF
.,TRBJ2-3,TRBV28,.,TGTGCCAGCAGTTTGGCAGGGAGCGGCACAGATACGCAGTATTTT,CASSLAGSGTDTQYF
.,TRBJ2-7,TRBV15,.,TGTGCCACCAGCAGAACGGGAGATTCGCACGAGCAGTACTTC,CATSRTGDSHEQYF
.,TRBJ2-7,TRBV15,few,TGTGCCACCAGCAGAGATCGAGGCAACTACGAGCAGTACTTC,CATSRDRGNYEQYF
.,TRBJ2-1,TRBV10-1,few,TGCGCCAGCAGTGAGTCGGGGGACGACCATGAGCAGTTCTTC,CASSESGDDHEQFF
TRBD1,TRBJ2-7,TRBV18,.,TGTGCCAGCTCACTGGGACAGGGAGAGGGCTACGAGCAGTACTTC,CASSLGQGEGYEQYF
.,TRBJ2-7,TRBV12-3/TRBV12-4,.,TGCGCCAGCAGTTGGATTTCCCGCTACGAGCAGTACTTC,CASSWISRYEQYF
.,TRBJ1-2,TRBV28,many,TGTGCCAGCAGCCAGAACGCGAATTGGGTTGGCTACACCTTC,CASSQNANWVGYTF
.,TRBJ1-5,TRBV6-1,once,TGTGCCAGCAGTGGTCTCAGCCCCAACCAGCCCCAGCATTTT,CASSGLSPNQPQHF
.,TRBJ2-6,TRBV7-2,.,TGTGCCAGCAGCAGGGTGATCTCTGGGGCCAACGTCCTGACTTTC,CASSRVISGANVLTF
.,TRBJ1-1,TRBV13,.,TGTGCCAGCACCAATACCAGAGGGCTGACTGAAGCTTTCTTT,CASTNTRGLTEAFF
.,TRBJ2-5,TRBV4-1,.,TGCGCCAGCAGCCAGGGGGTGGTAGGCCAAGAGACCCAGTACTTC,CASSQGVVGQETQYF
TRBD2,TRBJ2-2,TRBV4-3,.,TGCGCCAGCAGCCAAGATCCAGCGGGGGGATCGAACACCGGGGAGCTGTTTTTT,CASSQDPAGGSNTGELFF
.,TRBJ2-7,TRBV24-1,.,TGTGCCACCCCGTACCCGGGGGTTCGGTACGAGCAGTACTTC,CATPYPGVRYEQYF
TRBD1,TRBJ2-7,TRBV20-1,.,TGCAGTGCTAGAGGACCGGGACAGGGGACCTACGAGCAGTACTTC,CSARGPGQGTYEQYF
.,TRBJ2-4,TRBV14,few,TGTGCCAGCAGCCAGGGCAGGGCGATCCAGTACTTC,CASSQGRAIQYF
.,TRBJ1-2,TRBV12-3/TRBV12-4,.,TGTGCCAGCAGCGCTCCCAGGGGTGGCTACACCTTC,CASSAPRGGYTF
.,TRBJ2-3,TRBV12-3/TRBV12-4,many,TGTGCCAGCAGTTTTAGGGGGAGCGGAGATACGCAGTATTTT,CASSFRGSGDTQYF
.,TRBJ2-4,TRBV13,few,TGTGCCAGCAGCTTACGAGGTCAGGGGGGTAACATTCAGTACTTC,CASSLRGQGGNIQYF
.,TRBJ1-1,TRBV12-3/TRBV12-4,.,TGTGCCAGCAGTTTAATAGGGTTAAACACTGAAGCTTTCTTT,CASSLIGLNTEAFF
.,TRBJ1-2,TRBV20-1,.,TGCAGTGCTAGATTAACCGGGACGGAGGCTTACCTCTATGGCTACACCTTC,CSARLTGTEAYLYGYTF
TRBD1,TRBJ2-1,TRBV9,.,TGTGCCAGCAGCTTTTCAATCTGGGACAGGGTCTCCTACAATGAGCAGTTCTTC,CASSFSIWDRVSYNEQFF
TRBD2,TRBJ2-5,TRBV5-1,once,TGCGCCAGCAGCTTGGGTGATACTAGCGATAACCAAGAGACCCAGTACTTC,CASSLGDTSDNQETQYF
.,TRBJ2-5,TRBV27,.,TGTGCCAGCAGTTTGTTCCCCCAAGAGACCCAGTACTTC,CASSLFPQETQYF
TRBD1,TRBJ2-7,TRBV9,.,TGTGCCAGCAGCGTAGGTGGGACAGGGGCCAGCGAGCAGTACTTC,CASSVGGTGASEQYF
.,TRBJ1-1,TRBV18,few,TGTGCCAGCTCACCACAGGGAGACGCTGAAGCTTTCTTT,CASSPQGDAEAFF
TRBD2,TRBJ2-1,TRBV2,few,TGTGCCAGCAGTGACCCGACTAGCGACAATGAGCAGTTCTTC,CASSDPTSDNEQFF
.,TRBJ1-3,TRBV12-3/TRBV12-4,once,TGTGCCAGCAGGGACAGCTTCTCTGGAAACACCATATATTTT,CASRDSFSGNTIYF
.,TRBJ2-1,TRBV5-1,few,TGCGCCAGCAGAGTGGACTCCTCCTACAATGAGCAGTTCTTC,CASRVDSSYNEQFF
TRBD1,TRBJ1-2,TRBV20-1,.,TGCAGTGCTCACGACAGGGGGCTCTATGGCTACACCTTC,CSAHDRGLYGYTF